This T cell receptor (beta chain) originates from a study of beta chain features in type 1 diabetes. Every bit of the isolated RNA underwent reverse transcription, so sequencing read expressed TCRB transcripts. Generated by immunoSEQ multiplex PCR, the TCRdb table keeps only in-frame clones and is missing some. Here the sample spans 65,000 to 85,000 clones, almost 50% being singletons. The CDR3 extends over 14 amino acids. CDR1 is SGHAT, CDR2 FQDESV, per germline (reference sequence). The V and J ends lost 5 bases and 8 bases respectively, with 16 bases between them. This clone has just a few counts. Its antigen is still unknown. Whole-study findings and limits: Moderate but significant shortening of TCRB CDR3s was recorded in all four CD4+ subsets from Type 1 diabetes patients.

The chain couples TRBV11-1 to TRBJ2-1; D not certain. The TCR originated in a young man with type 1 diabetes. The specimen sequenced was central memory CD4+ T cells from blood. The CDR3 DNA reads TGTGCCAGCAGCCCCCCGAGCAAGCTCGATGAGCAGTTCTTC. Protein: CASSPPSKLDEQFF.